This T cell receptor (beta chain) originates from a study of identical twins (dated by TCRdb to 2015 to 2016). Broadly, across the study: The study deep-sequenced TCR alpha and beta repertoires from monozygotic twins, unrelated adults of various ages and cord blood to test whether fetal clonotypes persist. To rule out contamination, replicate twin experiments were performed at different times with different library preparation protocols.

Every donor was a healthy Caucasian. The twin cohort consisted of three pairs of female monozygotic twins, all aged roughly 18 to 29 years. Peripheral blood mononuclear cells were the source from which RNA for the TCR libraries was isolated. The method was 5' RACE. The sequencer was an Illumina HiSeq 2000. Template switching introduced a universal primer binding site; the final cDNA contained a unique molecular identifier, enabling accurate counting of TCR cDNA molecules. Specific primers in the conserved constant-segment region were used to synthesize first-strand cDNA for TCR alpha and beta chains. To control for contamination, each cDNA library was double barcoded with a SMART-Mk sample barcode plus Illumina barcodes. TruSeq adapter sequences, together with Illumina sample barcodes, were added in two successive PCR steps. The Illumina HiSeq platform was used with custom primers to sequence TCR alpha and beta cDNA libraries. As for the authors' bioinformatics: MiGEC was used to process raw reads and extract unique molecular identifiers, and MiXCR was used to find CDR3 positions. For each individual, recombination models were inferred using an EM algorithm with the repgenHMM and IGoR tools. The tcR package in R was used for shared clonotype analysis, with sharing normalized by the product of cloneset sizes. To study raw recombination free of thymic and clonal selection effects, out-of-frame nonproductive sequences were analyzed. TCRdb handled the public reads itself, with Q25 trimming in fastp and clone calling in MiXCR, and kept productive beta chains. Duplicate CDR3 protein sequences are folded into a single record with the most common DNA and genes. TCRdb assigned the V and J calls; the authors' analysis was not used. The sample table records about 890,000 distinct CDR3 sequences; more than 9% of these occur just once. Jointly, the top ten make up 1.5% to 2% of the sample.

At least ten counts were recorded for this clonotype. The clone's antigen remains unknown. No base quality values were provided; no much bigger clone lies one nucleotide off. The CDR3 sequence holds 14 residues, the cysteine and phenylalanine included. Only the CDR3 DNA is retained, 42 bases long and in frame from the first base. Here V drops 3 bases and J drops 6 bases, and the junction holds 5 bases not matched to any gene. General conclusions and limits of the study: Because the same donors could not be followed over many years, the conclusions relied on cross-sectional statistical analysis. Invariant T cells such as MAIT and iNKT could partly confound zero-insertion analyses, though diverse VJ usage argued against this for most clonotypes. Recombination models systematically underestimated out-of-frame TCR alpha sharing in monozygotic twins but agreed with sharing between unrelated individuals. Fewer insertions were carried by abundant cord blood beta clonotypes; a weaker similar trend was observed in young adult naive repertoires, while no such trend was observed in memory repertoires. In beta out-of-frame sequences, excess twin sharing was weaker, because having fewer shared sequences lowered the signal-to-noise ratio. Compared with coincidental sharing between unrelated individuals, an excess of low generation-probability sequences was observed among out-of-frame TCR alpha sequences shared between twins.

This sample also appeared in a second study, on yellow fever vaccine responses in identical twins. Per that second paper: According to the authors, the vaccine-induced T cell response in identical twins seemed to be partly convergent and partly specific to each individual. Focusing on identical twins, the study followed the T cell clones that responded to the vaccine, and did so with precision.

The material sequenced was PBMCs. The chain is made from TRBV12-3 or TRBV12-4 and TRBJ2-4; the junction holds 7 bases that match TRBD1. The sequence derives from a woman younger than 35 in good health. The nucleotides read TGTGCCAGCAGTTTGGGGACAGAGCCAAACATTCAGTACTTC. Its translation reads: CASSLGTEPNIQYF.